These T cell receptor beta chains were read from a single sample in a study of blood T cell repertoires in COVID-19. Clones were sequenced by immunoSEQ multiplex PCR, and TCRdb holds only the in-frame ones, with some missing. The top ten clones hold roughly 9% of a sample with some 150,000 clones, 81% of them seen once. The sample consisted of peripheral blood. These receptors were collected from a woman in her sixties or seventies with active or convalescent COVID-19. CDR3s include the opening cysteine and the closing phenylalanine or tryptophan. Fields, in order: J gene, clone size, CDR3 length, D gene, V gene, CDR3 protein, CDR3 DNA. D genes are given only for firm matches. Some rows have no size entry. The others give once, few or many, or a class for an expanded clone.

TRBJ1-1 | . | 16 | . | TRBV18 | CASSPERVQQATEAFF | TGTGCCAGCTCACCCGAGCGAGTGCAACAGGCGACTGAAGCTTTCTTT
TRBJ2-1 | . | 14 | TRBD1 | TRBV5-1 | CASSVTGGRNEQFF | TGCGCCAGCAGTGTGACAGGGGGTAGGAATGAGCAGTTCTTC
TRBJ2-1 | . | 16 | TRBD2 | TRBV5-1 | CASSLQGGGSYNEQFF | TGCGCCAGCAGCTTGCAAGGCGGGGGCTCCTACAATGAGCAGTTCTTC
TRBJ2-1 | . | 14 | . | TRBV5-1 | CASSLTAGYNEQFF | TGCGCCAGCAGCTTGACGGCAGGCTACAATGAGCAGTTCTTC
TRBJ2-5 | . | 14 | . | TRBV5-4 | CASSLRTKQETQYF | TGTGCCAGCAGCTTGCGGACAAAACAAGAGACCCAGTACTTC
TRBJ1-1 | . | 14 | . | TRBV3-1/TRBV3-2 | CASSHAEENTEAFF | TGTGCCAGCAGCCATGCGGAGGAGAACACTGAAGCTTTCTTT
TRBJ2-7 | . | 15 | TRBD2 | TRBV7-9 | CASSPPAGDSYEQYF | TGTGCCAGCAGCCCCCCAGCGGGAGACTCCTACGAGCAGTACTTC
TRBJ2-3 | . | 15 | TRBD2 | TRBV10-3 | CATVGTSGRWDTQYF | TGTGCCACCGTCGGGACTAGCGGGAGGTGGGATACGCAGTATTTT
TRBJ1-2 | . | 14 | . | TRBV18 | CASSPASQGIRYTF | TGTGCCAGCTCACCGGCGTCGCAGGGCATCCGCTACACCTTC
TRBJ2-5 | . | 13 | . | TRBV2 | CASSGPGVQTQYF | TGTGCCAGCAGTGGGCCAGGGGTGCAGACCCAGTACTTC
TRBJ1-1 | . | 14 | TRBD1 | TRBV27 | CASSLVRGQVEAFF | TGTGCCAGCAGTTTGGTCAGGGGGCAGGTTGAAGCTTTCTTT
TRBJ1-1 | . | 15 | TRBD1 | TRBV11-1 | CASSTTGVRDTEAFF | TGTGCCAGCAGCACTACAGGGGTGCGGGACACTGAAGCTTTCTTT
TRBJ1-4 | . | 12 | . | TRBV12-3/TRBV12-4 | CASSTRGGKLFF | TGTGCCAGCAGTACAAGGGGGGGAAAACTGTTTTTT
TRBJ2-2 | once | 15 | . | TRBV9 | CASSVGLEVNGELFF | TGTGCCAGCAGCGTAGGGCTAGAGGTTAACGGGGAGCTGTTTTTT
TRBJ2-1 | . | 18 | TRBD2 | TRBV29-1 | CSVERASGGPSSYNEQFF | TGCAGCGTTGAAAGGGCTAGCGGGGGGCCGAGCTCCTACAATGAGCAGTTCTTC
TRBJ1-3 | . | 13 | . | TRBV6-2/TRBV6-3 | CASSYALRNTIYF | TGTGCCAGCAGTTACGCGTTGAGGAACACCATATATTTT
TRBJ1-1 | few | 13 | . | TRBV6-5 | CATGGGTNTEAFF | TGTGCCACCGGAGGTGGAACGAACACTGAAGCTTTCTTT